This T cell receptor (beta chain) was found in a study of T cell clones after liver transplantation. Findings and limits, study-wide: Conclusions were preliminary, with small, heterogeneous patient groups.

Assay: immunoSEQ multiplex PCR; the TCRdb copy retains only in-frame clones and omits some. Of some 50,000 clones in the sample, 60% to 80% were seen once. The V gene end was trimmed by 7 bases and the J gene end by 3 bases; junction bases not matched to a gene: 20. CDR1 is SEHNR, CDR2 FQNEAQ, per germline (reference sequence). CDR3 length: 18 residues. Concerning this clone itself: Its target is unknown.

The sequencing used CD4+ T cells from blood, collected at the 22-month timepoint. V usage is TRBV7-9 and J usage is TRBJ2-5; 7 bases fit TRBD1. The TCR was taken from a human patient who received a liver transplant. The T cells may partly be graft donor cells. The CDR3 reads CASTYLSVRDSQKETQYF. Here the CDR3 DNA reads TGTGCCAGCACCTACTTATCGGTTCGGGACAGCCAGAAAGAGACCCAGTACTTC.